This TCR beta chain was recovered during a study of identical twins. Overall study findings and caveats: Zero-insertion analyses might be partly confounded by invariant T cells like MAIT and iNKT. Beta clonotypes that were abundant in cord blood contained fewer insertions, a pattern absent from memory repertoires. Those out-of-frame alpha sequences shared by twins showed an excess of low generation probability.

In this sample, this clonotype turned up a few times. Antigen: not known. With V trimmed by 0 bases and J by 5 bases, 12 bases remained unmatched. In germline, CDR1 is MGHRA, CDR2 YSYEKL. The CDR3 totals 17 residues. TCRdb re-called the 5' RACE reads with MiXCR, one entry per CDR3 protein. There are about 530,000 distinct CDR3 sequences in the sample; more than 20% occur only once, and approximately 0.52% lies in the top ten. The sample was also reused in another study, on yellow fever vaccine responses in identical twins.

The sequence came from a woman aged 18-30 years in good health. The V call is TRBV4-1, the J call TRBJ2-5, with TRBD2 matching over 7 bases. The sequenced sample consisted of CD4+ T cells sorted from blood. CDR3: CASSQDNAPGGSETQYF. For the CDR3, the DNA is TGCGCCAGCAGCCAAGATAACGCCCCGGGGGGTTCCGAGACCCAGTACTTC.